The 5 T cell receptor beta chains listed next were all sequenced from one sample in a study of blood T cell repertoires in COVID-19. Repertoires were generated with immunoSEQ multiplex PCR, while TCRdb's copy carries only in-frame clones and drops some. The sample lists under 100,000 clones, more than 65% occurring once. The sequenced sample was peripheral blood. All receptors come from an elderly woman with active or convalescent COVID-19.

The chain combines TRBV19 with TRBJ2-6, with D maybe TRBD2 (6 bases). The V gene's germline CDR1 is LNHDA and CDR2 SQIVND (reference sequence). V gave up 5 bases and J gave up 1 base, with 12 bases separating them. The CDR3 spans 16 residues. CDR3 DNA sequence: TGTGCCAGTAGTGGAGGGGCAGGGTCTGGGGCCAACGTCCTGACTTTC. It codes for CASSGGAGSGANVLTF.

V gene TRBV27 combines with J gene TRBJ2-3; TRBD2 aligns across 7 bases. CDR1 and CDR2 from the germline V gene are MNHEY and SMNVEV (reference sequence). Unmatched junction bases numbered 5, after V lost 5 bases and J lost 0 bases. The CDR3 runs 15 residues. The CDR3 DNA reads TGTGCCAGCAGTACATGGGGGGGTAGCACAGATACGCAGTATTTT. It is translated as CASSTWGGSTDTQYF.

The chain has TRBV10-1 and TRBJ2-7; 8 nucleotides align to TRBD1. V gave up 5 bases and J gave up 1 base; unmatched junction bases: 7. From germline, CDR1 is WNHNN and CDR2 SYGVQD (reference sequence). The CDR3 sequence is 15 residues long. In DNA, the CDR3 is TGCGCCAGCAGTAATGACAGGGGCCGTTCCTACGAGCAGTACTTC. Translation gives CASSNDRGRSYEQYF.

The CDR3 region is CASSPLAGGKTEAFF. DNA of the CDR3: TGTGCCAGCTCACCACTGGCAGGGGGCAAAACTGAAGCTTTCTTT. The chain combines TRBV18 with TRBJ1-1; TRBD1 matches at 8 bases. Germline V gene lookup returns CDR1 KGHSH and CDR2 LQKENI. Losses at the gene ends were 1 base for V and 5 bases for J; bases not matched to a gene: 6. The CDR3 contains 15 residues.

Here the CDR3 DNA reads TGTGCCAGCACAAAGGACAGGGGAGGCTACGAGCAGTACTTC. This translates into CASTKDRGGYEQYF. The V gene is TRBV5-5, the J gene TRBJ2-7; 9 nucleotides align to TRBD1. The CDR3 is made up of 14 amino acids. Germline assignment: CDR1 SGHKS and CDR2 YYEKEE (reference sequence). The ends lost 6 bases at V and 3 bases at J; junction bases unmatched: 7.